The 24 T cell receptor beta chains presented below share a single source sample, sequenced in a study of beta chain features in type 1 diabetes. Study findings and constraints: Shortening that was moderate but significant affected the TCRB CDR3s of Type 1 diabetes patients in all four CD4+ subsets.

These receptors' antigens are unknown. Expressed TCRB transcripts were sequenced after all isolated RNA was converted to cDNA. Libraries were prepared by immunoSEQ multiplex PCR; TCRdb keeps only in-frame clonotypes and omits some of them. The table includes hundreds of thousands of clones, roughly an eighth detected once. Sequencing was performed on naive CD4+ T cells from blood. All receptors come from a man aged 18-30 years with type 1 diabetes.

DNA for the CDR3: TGCAGCGCCCCCCGACAGGGGGGCACTGAAGCTTTCTTT. This gives the protein CSAPRQGGTEAFF. This chain links TRBV29-1 with TRBJ1-1; 9 positions agree with TRBD1. Unmatched junction bases numbered 7, after V lost 7 bases and J lost 4 bases. CDR3 size: 13 residues. Germline lookup yields CDR1 SQVTM and CDR2 ANQGSEA.

The CDR3 DNA sequence: TGTGCCAGCAGCTTACAGGGGGAAGCTGGGGCCAACGTCCTGACTTTC. As protein: CASSLQGEAGANVLTF. This sequence joins TRBV7-2 and TRBJ2-6; 7 positions agree with TRBD1. CDR1 is SGHTA and CDR2 is FQGNSA in the germline V gene. Trimming took 2 bases from V and 2 from J; bases not matched to a gene: 3. This CDR3 is 16 amino acids long.

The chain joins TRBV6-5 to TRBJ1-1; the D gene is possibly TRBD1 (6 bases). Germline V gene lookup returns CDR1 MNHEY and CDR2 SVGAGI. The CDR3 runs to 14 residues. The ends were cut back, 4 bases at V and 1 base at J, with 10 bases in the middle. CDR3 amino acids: CASSSQGPNTEAFF. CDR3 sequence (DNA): TGTGCCAGCAGTTCCCAGGGGCCGAACACTGAAGCTTTCTTT.

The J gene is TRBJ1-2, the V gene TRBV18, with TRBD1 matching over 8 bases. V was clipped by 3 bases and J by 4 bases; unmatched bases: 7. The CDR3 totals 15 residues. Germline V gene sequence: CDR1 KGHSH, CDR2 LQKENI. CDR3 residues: CASSPQDRGAYGYTF. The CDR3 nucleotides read TGTGCCAGCTCACCTCAAGACAGGGGAGCCTATGGCTACACCTTC.

As DNA, the CDR3 is TGTGCCCTCATACAGGGTACTAATGAAAAACTGTTTTTT. Amino acids: CALIQGTNEKLFF. This chain links TRBV30 with TRBJ1-4; D may be TRBD1 (6 bases). Per germline, CDR1 GTSNPN and CDR2 SVGIG (reference sequence). V lost 8 bases and J 2 bases, leaving 12 bases between the germline ends. This CDR3 has 13 amino acids.

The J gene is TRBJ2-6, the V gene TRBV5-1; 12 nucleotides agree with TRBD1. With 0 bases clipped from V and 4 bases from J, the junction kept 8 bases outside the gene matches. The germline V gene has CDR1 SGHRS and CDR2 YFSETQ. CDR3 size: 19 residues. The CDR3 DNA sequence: TGCGCCAGCAGCTTGGCGGGACAGGGGGCCCCTAGAGGGGCCAACGTCCTGACTTTC. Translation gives CASSLAGQGAPRGANVLTF.

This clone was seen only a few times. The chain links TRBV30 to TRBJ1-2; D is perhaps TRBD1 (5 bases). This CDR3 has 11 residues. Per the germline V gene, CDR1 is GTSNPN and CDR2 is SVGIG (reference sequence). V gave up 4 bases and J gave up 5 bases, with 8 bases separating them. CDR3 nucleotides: TGTGCCTGGACCCCAGGGTATGGCTACACCTTC. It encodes CAWTPGYGYTF.

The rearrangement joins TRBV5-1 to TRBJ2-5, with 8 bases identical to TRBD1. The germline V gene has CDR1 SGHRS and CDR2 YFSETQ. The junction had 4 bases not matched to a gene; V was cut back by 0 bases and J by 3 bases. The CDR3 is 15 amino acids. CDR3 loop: CASSLADRGEETQYF. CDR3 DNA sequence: TGCGCCAGCAGCTTGGCCGACAGGGGCGAAGAGACCCAGTACTTC.

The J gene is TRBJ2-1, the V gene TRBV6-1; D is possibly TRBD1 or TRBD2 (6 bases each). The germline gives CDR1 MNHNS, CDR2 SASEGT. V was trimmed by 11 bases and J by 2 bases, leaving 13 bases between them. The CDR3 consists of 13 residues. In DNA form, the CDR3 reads TGTGCCGGAAGGGGGGATCCCTACAATGAGCAGTTCTTC. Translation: CAGRGDPYNEQFF.

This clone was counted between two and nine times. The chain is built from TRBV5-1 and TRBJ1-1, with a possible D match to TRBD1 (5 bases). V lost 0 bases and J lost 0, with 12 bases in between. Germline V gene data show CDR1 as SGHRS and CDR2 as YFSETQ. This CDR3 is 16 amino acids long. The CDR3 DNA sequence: TGCGCCAGCAGCTTGGAGTCAGGGTATGTGAACACTGAAGCTTTCTTT. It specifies CASSLESGYVNTEAFF.

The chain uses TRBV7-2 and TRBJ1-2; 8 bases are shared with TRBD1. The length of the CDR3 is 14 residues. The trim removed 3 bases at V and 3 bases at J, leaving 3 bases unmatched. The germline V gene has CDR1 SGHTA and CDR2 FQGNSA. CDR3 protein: CASSFKTGDYGYTF. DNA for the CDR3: TGTGCCAGCAGCTTTAAGACAGGGGACTATGGCTACACCTTC.

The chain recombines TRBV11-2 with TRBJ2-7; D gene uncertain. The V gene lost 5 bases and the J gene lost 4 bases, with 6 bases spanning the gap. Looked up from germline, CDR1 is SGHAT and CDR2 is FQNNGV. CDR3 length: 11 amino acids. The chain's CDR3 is CASSPIYEQYF. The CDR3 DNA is TGTGCCAGCAGCCCAATATACGAGCAGTACTTC.

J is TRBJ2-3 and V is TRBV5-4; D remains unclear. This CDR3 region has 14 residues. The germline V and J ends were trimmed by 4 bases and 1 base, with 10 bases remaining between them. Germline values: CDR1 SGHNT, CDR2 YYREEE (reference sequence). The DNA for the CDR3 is TGTGCCAGCAGCGCGGCTTGGGGCACAGATACGCAGTATTTT. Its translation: CASSAAWGTDTQYF.

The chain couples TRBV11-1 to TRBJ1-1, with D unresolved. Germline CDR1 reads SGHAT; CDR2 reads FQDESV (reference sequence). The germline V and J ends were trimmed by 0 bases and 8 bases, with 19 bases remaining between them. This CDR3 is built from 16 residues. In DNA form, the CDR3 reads TGTGCCAGCAGCTTAGCCGGGGTTGGGGTCGCGAGCGAAGCTTTCTTT. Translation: CASSLAGVGVASEAFF.

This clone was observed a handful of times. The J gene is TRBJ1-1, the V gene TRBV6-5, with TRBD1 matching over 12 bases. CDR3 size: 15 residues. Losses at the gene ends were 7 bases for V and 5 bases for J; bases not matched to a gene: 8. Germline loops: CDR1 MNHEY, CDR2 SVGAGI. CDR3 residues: CASKGQGARGTEAFF. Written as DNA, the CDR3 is TGTGCCAGCAAGGGACAGGGGGCCCGAGGTACTGAAGCTTTCTTT.

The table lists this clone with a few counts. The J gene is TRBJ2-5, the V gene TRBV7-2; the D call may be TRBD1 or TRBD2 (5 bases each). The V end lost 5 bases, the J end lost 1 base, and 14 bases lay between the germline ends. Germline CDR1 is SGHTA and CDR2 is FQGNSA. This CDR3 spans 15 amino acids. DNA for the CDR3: TGTGCCAGCAGCCTTTCCGGGACCCCCCAAGAGACCCAGTACTTC. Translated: CASSLSGTPQETQYF.

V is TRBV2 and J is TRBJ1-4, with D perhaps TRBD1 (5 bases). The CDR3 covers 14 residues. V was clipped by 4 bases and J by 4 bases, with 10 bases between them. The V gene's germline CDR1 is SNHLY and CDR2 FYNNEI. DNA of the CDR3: TGTGCCAGCAGTGTTGAGGGGTTTAATGAAAAACTGTTTTTT. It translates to CASSVEGFNEKLFF.

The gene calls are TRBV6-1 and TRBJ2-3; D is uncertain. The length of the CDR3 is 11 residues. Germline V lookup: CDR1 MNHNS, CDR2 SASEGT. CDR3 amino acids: CATQQLDTQYF. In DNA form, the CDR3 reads TGTGCAACACAGCAATTGGATACGCAGTATTTT.

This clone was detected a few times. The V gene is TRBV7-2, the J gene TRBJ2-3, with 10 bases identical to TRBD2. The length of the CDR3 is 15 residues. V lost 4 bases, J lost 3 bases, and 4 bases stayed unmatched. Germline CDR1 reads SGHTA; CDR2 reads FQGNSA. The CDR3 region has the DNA TGTGCCAGCAGCTCAGCGGGGGGGCCGACAGATACGCAGTATTTT. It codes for CASSSAGGPTDTQYF.

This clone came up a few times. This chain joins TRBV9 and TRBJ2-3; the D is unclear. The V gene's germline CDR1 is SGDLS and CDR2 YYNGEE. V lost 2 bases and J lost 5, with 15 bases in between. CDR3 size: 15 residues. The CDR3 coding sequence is TGTGCCAGCAGCGTCCCTCTGGGAATCCGAGATACGCAGTATTTT. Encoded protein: CASSVPLGIRDTQYF.

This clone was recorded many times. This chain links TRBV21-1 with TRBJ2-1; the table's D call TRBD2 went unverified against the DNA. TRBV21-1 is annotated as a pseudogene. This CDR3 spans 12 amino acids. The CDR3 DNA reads TGTGCCAGCAGCAAAGTACGAGATGAGCAGTTCTTC. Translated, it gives CASSKVRDEQFF.

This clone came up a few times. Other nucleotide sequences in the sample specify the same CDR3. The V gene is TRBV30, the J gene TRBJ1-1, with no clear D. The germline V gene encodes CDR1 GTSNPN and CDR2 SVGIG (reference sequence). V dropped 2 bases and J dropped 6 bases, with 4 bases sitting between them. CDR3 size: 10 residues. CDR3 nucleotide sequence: TGTGCCTGGAGTAGGGCTGAAGCTTTCTTT. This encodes CAWSRAEAFF.

CDR3 amino acids: CASSFAGKSKNIQYF. DNA for the CDR3: TGTGCCAGCAGTTTCGCCGGTAAATCCAAAAACATTCAGTACTTC. The gene calls are TRBV27 and TRBJ2-4; D uncertain. V was cut by 3 bases and J by 2 bases, with 11 bases left in between. CDR3 length: 15 amino acids. Per germline, CDR1 MNHEY and CDR2 SMNVEV (reference sequence).

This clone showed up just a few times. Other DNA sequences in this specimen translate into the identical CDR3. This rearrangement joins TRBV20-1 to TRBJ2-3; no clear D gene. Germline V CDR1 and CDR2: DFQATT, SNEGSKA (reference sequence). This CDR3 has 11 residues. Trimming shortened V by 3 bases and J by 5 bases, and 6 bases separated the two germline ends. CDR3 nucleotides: TGCAGTGCTAGTCTCCGAGATACGCAGTATTTT. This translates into CSASLRDTQYF.